The rows below give T cell receptor beta chains drawn from one sample of a study of identical twins. TCRdb reanalysed the 5' RACE reads using MiXCR and keeps one entry per CDR3 protein. Of 600,000 to 700,000 distinct CDR3 sequences in the sample, approximately 21% were seen once. These same records also appear under a second study, on T cells expressing NK-cell markers.

The sequenced material came from PBMCs. All receptors come from a woman younger than 35 in good health. Each CDR3 is given without its conserved first and last residue. Each record gives: D gene, V gene, CDR3 protein. The D gene is left open where the match is weak.

>TRBD1|TRBV5-1
ASSVGTASPLH
>-|TRBV5-6
ASSPRDRNTGELF
>-|TRBV20-1
SARDWGQVLSPQETQY
>-|TRBV7-2
ASSPSTGRRAKNIQY
>-|TRBV20-1
SASRQPGELF
>-|TRBV3-1
ASSLFSYEQY
>-|TRBV12-3/TRBV12-4
ASSFASDYEQY
>-|TRBV20-1
SATDEGDQPQH
>-|TRBV5-6
ASSLVGMETQY
>TRBD2|TRBV7-6
ASSPPPRAGLDTQY
>-|TRBV7-2
ASSRGTLRSGELF
>TRBD1|TRBV12-3/TRBV12-4
ASSRSGTGGPSYEQY
>TRBD1|TRBV12-3/TRBV12-4
ASSINPGGAWTEAF
>-|TRBV7-9
ASSSSSTKNTEAF
>-|TRBV7-2
ASSTGSGNTIY
>-|TRBV7-6
ASSSDQAGEQY
>-|TRBV6-5
ASSYVWDTEAF
>TRBD2|TRBV7-8
ASSSAGTSRSYEQY
>-|TRBV7-8
ASSSDHRDFKTEAF
>TRBD1|TRBV9
ASSVPTGTGDQPNTGELF
>-|TRBV5-4
ASSSSGGFGDFGFSYEQY
>TRBD2|TRBV20-1
SARDWGGQETQY
>-|TRBV29-1
SVDGGRMNTEAF
>TRBD2|TRBV2
ASKRLAANYEQY
>-|TRBV25-1
ASSDRGGLNTEAF
>-|TRBV7-9
ASRPLGTESNEQF
>-|TRBV20-1
SARPRVYEQY
>TRBD1|TRBV20-1
SATTGGPYEQY
>-|TRBV11-2
ASSSHSGEQF
>-|TRBV6-1
ASTQTQELRGYQETQY
>TRBD2|TRBV12-3/TRBV12-4
ASSPGLAGGSQF
>-|TRBV4-2
ASSLGIPITGELF
>-|TRBV6-2/TRBV6-3
ASSLELTYNEQF